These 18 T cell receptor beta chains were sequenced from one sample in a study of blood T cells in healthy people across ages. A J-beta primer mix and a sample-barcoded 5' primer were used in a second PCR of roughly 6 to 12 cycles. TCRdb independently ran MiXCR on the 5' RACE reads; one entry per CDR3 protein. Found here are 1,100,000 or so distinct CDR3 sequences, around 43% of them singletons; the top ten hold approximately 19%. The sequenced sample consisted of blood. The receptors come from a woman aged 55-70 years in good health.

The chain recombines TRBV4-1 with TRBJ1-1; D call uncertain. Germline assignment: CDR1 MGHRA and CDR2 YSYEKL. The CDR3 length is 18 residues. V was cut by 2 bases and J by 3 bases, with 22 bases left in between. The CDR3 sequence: CASSQSNRVSFSDTEAFF. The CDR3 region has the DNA TGCGCCAGCAGCCAAAGCAACCGGGTCTCCTTTTCGGACACTGAAGCTTTCTTT.

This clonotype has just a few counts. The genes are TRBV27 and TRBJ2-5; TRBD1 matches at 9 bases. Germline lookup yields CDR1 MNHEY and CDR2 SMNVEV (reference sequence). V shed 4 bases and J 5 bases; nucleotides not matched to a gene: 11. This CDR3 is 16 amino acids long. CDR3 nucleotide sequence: TGTGCCAGCAGTTCCCAATACAGGGGGCTCAGGGAGACCCAGTACTTC. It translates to CASSSQYRGLRETQYF.

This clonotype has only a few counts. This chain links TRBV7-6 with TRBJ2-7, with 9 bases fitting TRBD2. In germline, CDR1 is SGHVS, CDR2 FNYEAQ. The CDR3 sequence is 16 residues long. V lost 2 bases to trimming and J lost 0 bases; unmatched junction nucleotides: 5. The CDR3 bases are TGTGCCAGCAGCTTATCGGCTAGCGGGGCCTCCTACGAGCAGTACTTC. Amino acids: CASSLSASGASYEQYF. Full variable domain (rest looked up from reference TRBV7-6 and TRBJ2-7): GAGVSQSPRYKVTKRGQDVALRCDPISGHVSLYWYRQALGQGPEFLTYFNYEAQQDKSGLPNDRFSAERPEGSISTLTIQRTEQRDSAMYRCASSLSASGASYEQYFGPGTRLTVT.

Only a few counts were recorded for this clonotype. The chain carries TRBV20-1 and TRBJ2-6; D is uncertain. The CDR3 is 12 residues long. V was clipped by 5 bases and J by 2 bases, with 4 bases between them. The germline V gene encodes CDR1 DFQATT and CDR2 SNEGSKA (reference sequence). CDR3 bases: TGCAGTGCTCCCGCTGGGGCCAACGTCCTGACTTTC. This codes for CSAPAGANVLTF.

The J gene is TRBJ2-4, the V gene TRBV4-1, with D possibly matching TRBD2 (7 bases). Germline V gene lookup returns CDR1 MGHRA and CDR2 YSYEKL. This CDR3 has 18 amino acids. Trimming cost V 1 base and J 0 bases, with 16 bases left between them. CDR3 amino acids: CASSQGLAWGLAKNIQYF. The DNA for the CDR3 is TGCGCCAGCAGCCAAGGACTAGCCTGGGGGCTAGCCAAAAACATTCAGTACTTC.

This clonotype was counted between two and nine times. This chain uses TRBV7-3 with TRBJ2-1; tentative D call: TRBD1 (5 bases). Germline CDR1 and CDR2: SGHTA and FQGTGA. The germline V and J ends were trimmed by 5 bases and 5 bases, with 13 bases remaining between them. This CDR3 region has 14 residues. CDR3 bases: TGTGCCAGCAGCCCCAGGGTAAACGACAATGAGCAGTTCTTC. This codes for CASSPRVNDNEQFF. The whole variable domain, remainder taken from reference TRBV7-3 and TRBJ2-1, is GAGVSQTPSNKVTEKGKYVELRCDPISGHTALYWYRQSLGQGPEFLIYFQGTGAADDSGLPNDRFFAVRPEGSVSTLKIQRTERGDSAVYLCASSPRVNDNEQFFGPGTRLTVL.

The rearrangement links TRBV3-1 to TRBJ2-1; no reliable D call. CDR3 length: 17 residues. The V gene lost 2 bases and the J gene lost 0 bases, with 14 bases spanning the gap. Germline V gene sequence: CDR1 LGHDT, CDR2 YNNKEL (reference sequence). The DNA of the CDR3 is TGTGCCAGCAGCCAATCCCGGACGATTAGCTCCTACAATGAGCAGTTCTTC. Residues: CASSQSRTISSYNEQFF.

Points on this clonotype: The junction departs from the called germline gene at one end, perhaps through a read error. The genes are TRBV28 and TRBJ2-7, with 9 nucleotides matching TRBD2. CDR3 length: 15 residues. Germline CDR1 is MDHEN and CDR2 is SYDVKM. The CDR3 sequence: CASSPTSGPTYKQYF. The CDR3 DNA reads TGTGCCAGCAGTCCCACTAGCGGGCCAACCTACAAGCAGTACTTC.

Here the CDR3 DNA reads TGTGCCACCAGCAGAGAATGGGGGGAGCAGTTCTTC. As protein: CATSREWGEQFF. The V and J genes are TRBV15 and TRBJ2-1; TRBD1 or TRBD2 may be the D gene (5 bases each). CDR1 and CDR2 (germline): LNHNV, YYDKDF (reference sequence). V lost 0 bases and J lost 10, with 7 bases in between. The CDR3 has 12 amino acids.

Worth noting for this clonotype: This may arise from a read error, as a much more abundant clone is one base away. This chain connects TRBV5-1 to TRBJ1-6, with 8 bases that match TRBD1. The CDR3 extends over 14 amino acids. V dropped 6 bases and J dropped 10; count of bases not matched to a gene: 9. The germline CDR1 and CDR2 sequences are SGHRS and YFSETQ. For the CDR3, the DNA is TGCGCCAGCAACCCGACTACAGGGGGATCACCCCTCCACTTT. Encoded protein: CASNPTTGGSPLHF.

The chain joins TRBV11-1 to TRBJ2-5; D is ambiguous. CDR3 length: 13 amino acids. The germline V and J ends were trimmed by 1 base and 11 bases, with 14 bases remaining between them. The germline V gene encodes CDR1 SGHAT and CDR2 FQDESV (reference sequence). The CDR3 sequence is CASSLDRYNEQYF. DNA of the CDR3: TGTGCCAGCAGCTTAGACAGATACAATGAGCAGTACTTC.

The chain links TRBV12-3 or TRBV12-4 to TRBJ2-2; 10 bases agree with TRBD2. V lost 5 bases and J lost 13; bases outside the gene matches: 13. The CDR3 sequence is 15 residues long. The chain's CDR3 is CASSIRTSGAYVLFF. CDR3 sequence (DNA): TGTGCCAGCAGTATTAGAACTAGCGGGGCCTATGTGCTGTTTTTT.

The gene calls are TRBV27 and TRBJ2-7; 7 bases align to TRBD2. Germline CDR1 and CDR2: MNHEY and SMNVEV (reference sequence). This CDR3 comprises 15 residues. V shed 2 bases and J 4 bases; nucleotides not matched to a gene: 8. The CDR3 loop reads CASSLRAGGGYEQYF. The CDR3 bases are TGTGCCAGCAGTTTAAGAGCTGGGGGGGGGTACGAGCAGTACTTC.

Here the CDR3 DNA reads TGTGCCAGCAGCCGCCCGGGACTGGAGAACACTGAAGCTTTCTTT. Translation: CASSRPGLENTEAFF. J is TRBJ1-1 and V is TRBV3-1, with D possibly TRBD1 on 5 matching bases. Per germline, CDR1 LGHDT and CDR2 YNNKEL (reference sequence). The CDR3 loop spans 15 amino acids. V was shortened by 4 bases and J by 1 base, with 13 bases between the two germline ends.

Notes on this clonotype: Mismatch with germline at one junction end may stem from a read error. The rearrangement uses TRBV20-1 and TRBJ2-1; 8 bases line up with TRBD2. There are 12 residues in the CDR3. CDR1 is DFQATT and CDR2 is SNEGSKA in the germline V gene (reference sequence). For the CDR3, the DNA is TGCAGTGCCAGAGCGGGGGACAATGGGCAGTTCTTC. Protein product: CSARAGDNGQFF.

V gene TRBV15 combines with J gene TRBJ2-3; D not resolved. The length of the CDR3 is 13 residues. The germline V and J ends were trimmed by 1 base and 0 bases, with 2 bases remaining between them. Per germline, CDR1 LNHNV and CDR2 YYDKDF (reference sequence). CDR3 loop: CATSRASTDTQYF. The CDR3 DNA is TGTGCCACCAGCAGAGCTAGCACAGATACGCAGTATTTT.

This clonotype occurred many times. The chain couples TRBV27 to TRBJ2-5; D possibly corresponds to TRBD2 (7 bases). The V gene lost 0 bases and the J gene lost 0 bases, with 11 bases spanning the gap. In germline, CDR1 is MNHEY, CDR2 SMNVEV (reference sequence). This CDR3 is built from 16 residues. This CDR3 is CASSLSGGPYQETQYF. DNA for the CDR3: TGTGCCAGCAGTTTATCGGGGGGGCCTTACCAAGAGACCCAGTACTTC.

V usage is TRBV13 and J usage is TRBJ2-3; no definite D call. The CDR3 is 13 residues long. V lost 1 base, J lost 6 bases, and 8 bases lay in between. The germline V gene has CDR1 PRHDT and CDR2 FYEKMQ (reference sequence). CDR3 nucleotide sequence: TGTGCCAGCAGCTTAGACACCCTCGATACGCAGTATTTT. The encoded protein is CASSLDTLDTQYF.